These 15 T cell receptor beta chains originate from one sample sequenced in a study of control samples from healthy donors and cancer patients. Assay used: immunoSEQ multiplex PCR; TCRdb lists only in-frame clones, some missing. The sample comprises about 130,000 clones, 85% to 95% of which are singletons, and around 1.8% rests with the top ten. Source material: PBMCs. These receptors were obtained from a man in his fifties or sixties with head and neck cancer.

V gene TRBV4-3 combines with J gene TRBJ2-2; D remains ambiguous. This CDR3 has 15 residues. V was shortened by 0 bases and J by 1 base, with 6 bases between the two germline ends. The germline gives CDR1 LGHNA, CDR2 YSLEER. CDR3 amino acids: CASSQDLGNTGELFF. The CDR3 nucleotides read TGCGCCAGCAGCCAAGATCTCGGGAACACCGGGGAGCTGTTTTTT.

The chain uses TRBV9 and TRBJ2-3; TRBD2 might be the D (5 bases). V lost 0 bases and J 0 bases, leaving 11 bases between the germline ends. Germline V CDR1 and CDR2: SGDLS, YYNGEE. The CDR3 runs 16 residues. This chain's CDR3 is CASSVGLGGSTDTQYF. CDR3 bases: TGTGCCAGCAGCGTAGGTCTAGGAGGTAGCACAGATACGCAGTATTTT.

The CDR3 coding sequence is TGTGCCAGCAGCTTAGCCCTTAACACAGATACGCAGTATTTT. It yields the protein CASSLALNTDTQYF. The chain uses TRBV7-9 and TRBJ2-3; D call uncertain. CDR3 length equals 14 residues. Deletions cut 0 bases from V and 2 bases from J, with 6 bases between. Germline values: CDR1 SEHNR, CDR2 FQNEAQ (reference sequence).

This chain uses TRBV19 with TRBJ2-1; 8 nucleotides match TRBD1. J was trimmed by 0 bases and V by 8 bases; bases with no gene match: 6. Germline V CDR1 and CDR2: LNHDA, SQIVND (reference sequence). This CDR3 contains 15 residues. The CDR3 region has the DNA TGTGCCAGTGCGGACAGGGAAGGCTCCTACAATGAGCAGTTCTTC. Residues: CASADREGSYNEQFF.

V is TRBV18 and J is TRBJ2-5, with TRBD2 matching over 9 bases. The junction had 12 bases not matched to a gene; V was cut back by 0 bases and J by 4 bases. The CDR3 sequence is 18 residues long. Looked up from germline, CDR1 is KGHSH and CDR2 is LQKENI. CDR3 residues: CASSPPGMVAGDGETQYF. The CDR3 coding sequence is TGTGCCAGCTCACCACCGGGGATGGTAGCGGGGGATGGAGAGACCCAGTACTTC.

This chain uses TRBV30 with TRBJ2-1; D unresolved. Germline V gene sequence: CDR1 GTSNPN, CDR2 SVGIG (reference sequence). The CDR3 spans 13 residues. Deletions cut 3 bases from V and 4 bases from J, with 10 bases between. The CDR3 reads CAWSGDLYNEQFF. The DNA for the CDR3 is TGTGCCTGGAGCGGCGATCTATACAATGAGCAGTTCTTC.

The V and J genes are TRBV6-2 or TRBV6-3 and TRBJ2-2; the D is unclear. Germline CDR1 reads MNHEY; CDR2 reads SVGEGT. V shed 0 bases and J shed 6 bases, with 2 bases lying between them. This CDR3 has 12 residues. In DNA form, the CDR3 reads TGTGCCAGCAGTTACTCCCCCGGGGAGCTGTTTTTT. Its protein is CASSYSPGELFF.

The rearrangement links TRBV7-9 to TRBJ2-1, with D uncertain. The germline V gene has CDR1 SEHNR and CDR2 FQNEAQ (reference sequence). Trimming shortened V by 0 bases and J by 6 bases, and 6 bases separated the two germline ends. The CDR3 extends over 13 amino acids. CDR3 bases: TGTGCCAGCAGCTTAGCGACACCCAATGAGCAGTTCTTC. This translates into CASSLATPNEQFF.

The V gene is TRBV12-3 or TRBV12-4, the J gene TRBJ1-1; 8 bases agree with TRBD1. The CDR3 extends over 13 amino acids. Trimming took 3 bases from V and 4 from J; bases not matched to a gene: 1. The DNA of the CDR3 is TGTGCCAGCAGTTTGACAGGGGCCACTGAAGCTTTCTTT. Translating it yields CASSLTGATEAFF.

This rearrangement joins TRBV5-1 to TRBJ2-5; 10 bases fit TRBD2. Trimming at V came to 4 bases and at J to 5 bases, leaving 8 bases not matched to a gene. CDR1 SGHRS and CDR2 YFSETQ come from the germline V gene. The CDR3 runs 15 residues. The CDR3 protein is CASSPGTSVGETQYF. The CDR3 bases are TGCGCCAGCAGCCCCGGGACTAGCGTGGGTGAGACCCAGTACTTC.

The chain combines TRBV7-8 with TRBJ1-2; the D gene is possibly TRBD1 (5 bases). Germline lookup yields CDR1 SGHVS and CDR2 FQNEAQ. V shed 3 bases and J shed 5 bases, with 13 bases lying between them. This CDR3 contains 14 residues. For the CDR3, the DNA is TGTGCCAGCAGCTTGGATGACAGCCAGTATGGCTACACCTTC. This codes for CASSLDDSQYGYTF.

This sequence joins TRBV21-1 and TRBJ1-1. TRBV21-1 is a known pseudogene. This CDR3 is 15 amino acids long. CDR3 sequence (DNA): TGTGCCAGCAGCAAAGGGGAGACGGGGGGGACTGAAGCTTTCTTT. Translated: CASSKGETGGTEAFF.

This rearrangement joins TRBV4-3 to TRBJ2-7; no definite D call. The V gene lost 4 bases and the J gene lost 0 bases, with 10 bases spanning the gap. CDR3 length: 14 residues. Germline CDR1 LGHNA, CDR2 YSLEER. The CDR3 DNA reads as TGCGCCAGCAGCCCAAACCTCATCTCCTACGAGCAGTACTTC. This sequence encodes CASSPNLISYEQYF.

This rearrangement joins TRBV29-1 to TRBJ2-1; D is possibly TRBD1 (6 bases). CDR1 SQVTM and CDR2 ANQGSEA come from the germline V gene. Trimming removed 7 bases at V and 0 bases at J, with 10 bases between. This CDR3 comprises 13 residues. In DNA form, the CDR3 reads TGCAGCGCCAGAGGGGGCTCCTACAATGAGCAGTTCTTC. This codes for CSARGGSYNEQFF.

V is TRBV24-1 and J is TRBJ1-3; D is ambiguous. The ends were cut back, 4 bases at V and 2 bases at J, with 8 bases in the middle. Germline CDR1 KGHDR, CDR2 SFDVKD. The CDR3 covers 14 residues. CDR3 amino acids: CATSESGTGNTIYF. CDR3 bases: TGTGCCACCAGTGAAAGTGGAACTGGAAACACCATATATTTT.